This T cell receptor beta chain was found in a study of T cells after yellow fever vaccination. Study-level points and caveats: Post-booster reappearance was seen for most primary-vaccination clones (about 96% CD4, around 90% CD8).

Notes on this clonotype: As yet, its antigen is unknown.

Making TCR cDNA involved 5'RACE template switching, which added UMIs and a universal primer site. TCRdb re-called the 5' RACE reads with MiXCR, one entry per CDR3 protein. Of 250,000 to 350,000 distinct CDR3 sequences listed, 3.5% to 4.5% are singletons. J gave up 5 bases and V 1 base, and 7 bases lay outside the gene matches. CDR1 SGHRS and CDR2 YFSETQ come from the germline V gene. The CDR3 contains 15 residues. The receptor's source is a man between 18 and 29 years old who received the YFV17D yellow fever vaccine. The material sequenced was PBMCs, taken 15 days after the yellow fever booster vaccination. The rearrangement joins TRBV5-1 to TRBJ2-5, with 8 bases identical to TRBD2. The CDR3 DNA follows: TGCGCCAGCAGCTTGTTATCTTCTAGCGGGGAGACCCAGTACTTC. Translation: CASSLLSSSGETQYF.